This note documents a single T cell receptor (beta chain) sequence. The antigen remains unidentified. V was pared by 6 bases and J by 10 bases, with 14 bases of the junction left unmatched. Germline values: CDR1 SGHTA, CDR2 FQGNSA. This CDR3 region has 16 residues. Amplification yielded TCR beta CDR3 regions, with RNA transcripts as the source. The HTBI primer set served for first-round RT-PCR of the TCR CDR3. From the multiplex PCR reads, TCRdb called clonotypes with MiXCR, one entry per CDR3 protein. The sample shows around 600,000 distinct CDR3 sequences, 14% of them seen only once. This record belongs to a study of T cells in Graves' hyperthyroidism and ophthalmopathy. General study findings and limits: Most clonotypes expanded in thyroid above 0.001 were likewise present in blood.

The receptor's source is a woman aged 18-35 years with Graves' ophthalmopathy. V and J are TRBV7-2 and TRBJ2-1; 11 nucleotides match TRBD2. Material: blood. The CDR3 region is CASSSGLAGSTDEQFF. CDR3 in DNA: TGTGCCAGCAGTTCCGGACTAGCGGGCTCCACTGACGAGCAGTTCTTC. Variable domain in full (rest from reference TRBV7-2 and TRBJ2-1): GAGVSQSPSNKVTEKGKDVELRCDPISGHTALYWYRQSLGQGLEFLIYFQGNSAPDKSGLPSDRFSAERTGGSVSTLTIQRTQQEDSAVYLCASSSGLAGSTDEQFFGPGTRLTVL.